The 20 T cell receptor beta chains given below trace back to one sample, sequenced in a study of CD8+ T cells in alopecia areata. After isolation, RNA underwent reverse transcription to generate cDNA as the sequencing template. Assay: immunoSEQ multiplex PCR; the TCRdb copy retains only in-frame clones and omits some. Among approximately 160,000 clones listed, around 60% were seen once. Described treatment: oral pan-JAK inhibitor, 5-10 mg twice daily. Material: CD4+ T cells sorted from blood, obtained at week 24, from a patient treated with tofacitinib. All receptors derive from a human donor with alopecia areata.

On this clone: This same CDR3 is encoded by further DNA sequences in the sample. The chain employs TRBV15 and TRBJ1-5, with a tentative D call TRBD1 (5 bases). The CDR3 runs to 14 residues. The V end lost 0 bases, the J end lost 6 bases, and 9 bases lay between the germline ends. Germline V gene data show CDR1 as LNHNV and CDR2 as YYDKDF (reference sequence). The CDR3 loop reads CATSRDRVGQPQHF. The CDR3, as DNA: TGTGCCACCAGCAGAGACAGGGTCGGTCAGCCCCAGCATTTT.

The rearrangement joins TRBV7-7 to TRBJ2-3; TRBD2 matches at 13 bases. CDR3 length: 17 residues. J was trimmed by 0 bases and V by 7 bases; bases with no gene match: 7. Germline CDR1 reads SSHAT; CDR2 reads FNYEAQ (reference sequence). The CDR3 here is CASNRTSGGASTDTQYF. The DNA of the CDR3 is TGTGCCAGCAACAGGACTAGCGGGGGAGCTAGCACAGATACGCAGTATTTT.

This chain uses TRBV6-4 with TRBJ1-5; D gene unclear. This CDR3 region has 11 residues. From germline, CDR1 is MRHNA and CDR2 SNTAGT. V was shortened by 5 bases and J by 9 bases, with 8 bases between the two germline ends. The CDR3 loop is CASSWVPPQHF. The CDR3 DNA reads as TGTGCCAGCAGTTGGGTTCCGCCCCAGCATTTT.

V gene TRBV27 combines with J gene TRBJ2-7; tentatively, D is TRBD2 (6 bases). Per the germline V gene, CDR1 is MNHEY and CDR2 is SMNVEV (reference sequence). The CDR3 length is 15 residues. The ends were cut back, 9 bases at V and 2 bases at J, with 20 bases in the middle. The CDR3 region is CARPDAGRSPYEQYF. CDR3 sequence (DNA): TGTGCCAGGCCGGATGCGGGGAGGTCCCCCTACGAGCAGTACTTC.

The genes are TRBV18 and TRBJ1-1; D remains ambiguous. V lost 2 bases and J 3 bases, leaving 7 bases between the germline ends. CDR3 length equals 13 residues. Germline CDR1 reads KGHSH; CDR2 reads LQKENI. The CDR3 coding sequence is TGTGCCAGCTCACCAGAGAGGCACACTGAAGCTTTCTTT. Protein product: CASSPERHTEAFF.

The V gene is TRBV7-8, the J gene TRBJ2-3; D is perhaps TRBD1 (5 bases). Germline V lookup: CDR1 SGHVS, CDR2 FQNEAQ. V lost 5 bases and J lost 2, with 14 bases in between. CDR3 length equals 15 residues. The CDR3 region is CASSNPRGITDTQYF. The CDR3 coding sequence is TGTGCCAGCAGCAACCCAAGGGGTATCACAGATACGCAGTATTTT.

The rearrangement joins TRBV30 to TRBJ1-2; D is perhaps TRBD1 (6 bases). Germline V lookup: CDR1 GTSNPN, CDR2 SVGIG (reference sequence). The CDR3 totals 12 residues. Trimming stripped 4 bases from V and 2 bases from J, with 8 bases between. This CDR3 reads CAWMRGNYGYTF. CDR3 nucleotide sequence: TGTGCCTGGATGAGGGGGAACTATGGCTACACCTTC.

The genes are TRBV30 and TRBJ2-5; D might be TRBD2 (6 bases). Trimming took 3 bases from V and 5 from J, leaving 10 bases between them. This CDR3 comprises 12 residues. In germline, CDR1 is GTSNPN, CDR2 SVGIG (reference sequence). The CDR3 coding sequence is TGTGCCTGGAGCGACGGAGGGGAGACCCAGTACTTC. Its protein is CAWSDGGETQYF.

This clone turned up a few times. The V gene is TRBV11-2, the J gene TRBJ2-5; TRBD2 agrees at 8 bases. Germline V gene data show CDR1 as SGHAT and CDR2 as FQNNGV. Germline trimming cut 3 bases from V and 0 bases from J; bases unmatched to any gene: 12. The CDR3 is 18 residues long. In nucleotides, the CDR3 is TGTGCCAGCAGCTTCGGGGGGGTAGCGGGCCAACACCAAGAGACCCAGTACTTC. This encodes CASSFGGVAGQHQETQYF.

This chain joins TRBV29-1 and TRBJ1-2; D perhaps matches TRBD1 (6 bases). Germline CDR1 is SQVTM and CDR2 is ANQGSEA. The CDR3 runs to 13 residues. With 4 bases removed from V and 4 bases from J, the gap between germline ends came to 13 bases. The CDR3 DNA sequence: TGCAGCGTTGGCTGGAAAGGGGGCTATGGCTACACCTTC. This translates into CSVGWKGGYGYTF. The variable domain in full, with the rest retrieved from reference TRBV29-1 and TRBJ1-2, is SAVISQKPSRDICQRGTSLTIQCQVDSQVTMMFWYRQQPGQSLTLIATANQGSEATYESGFVIDKFPISRPNLTFSTLTVSNMSPEDSSIYLCSVGWKGGYGYTFGSGTRLTVV.

This sequence joins TRBV15 and TRBJ1-6; perhaps TRBD1 as D (6 bases). V was clipped by 3 bases and J by 14 bases, with 17 bases between them. CDR1 is LNHNV and CDR2 is YYDKDF in the germline V gene (reference sequence). This CDR3 contains 14 residues. In nucleotides, the CDR3 is TGTGCCACCAGCAGGGGAGGACAGCCACTCACCCTCCACTTT. Translated: CATSRGGQPLTLHF.

The chain recombines TRBV4-1 with TRBJ1-5; no definite D call. CDR1 and CDR2 (germline): MGHRA, YSYEKL. The ends were cut back, 3 bases at V and 5 bases at J, with 14 bases in the middle. CDR3 length: 15 amino acids. This CDR3 is CASSHTNFGDQPQHF. The CDR3 DNA reads TGCGCCAGCAGCCATACGAACTTCGGGGATCAGCCCCAGCATTTT.

The sample holds a few counts of this clone. The rearrangement uses TRBV6-5 and TRBJ2-5, with D unclear. Between the trimmed V and J ends, which lost 0 bases and 5 bases, there was a span of 10 bases. CDR1 MNHEY and CDR2 SVGAGI come from the germline V gene. The CDR3 has 14 residues. The chain's CDR3 is CASSYSGPGETQYF. Here the CDR3 DNA reads TGTGCCAGCAGTTACTCCGGCCCCGGGGAGACCCAGTACTTC.

This CDR3 is CSVAGNGGGQPQHF. CDR3 bases: TGCAGCGTTGCGGGCAACGGGGGAGGCCAGCCCCAGCATTTT. The V and J genes are TRBV29-1 and TRBJ1-5; the D gene is possibly TRBD1 (5 bases). The CDR3 loop spans 14 amino acids. V was shortened by 4 bases and J by 7 bases, with 17 bases between the two germline ends. Germline loops: CDR1 SQVTM, CDR2 ANQGSEA.

The V call is TRBV2, the J call TRBJ1-6; 8 bases fit TRBD1. J was trimmed by 7 bases and V by 0 bases; bases with no gene match: 2. CDR1 and CDR2 from the germline V gene are SNHLY and FYNNEI. The CDR3 extends over 15 amino acids. The CDR3 loop reads CASSEARTGNSPLHF. The CDR3 coding sequence is TGTGCCAGCAGTGAAGCGCGGACAGGGAATTCACCCCTCCACTTT.

There are many counts of this clone. This chain connects TRBV5-6 to TRBJ2-7; no definite D call. The CDR3 is made up of 15 amino acids. Per germline, CDR1 SGHDT and CDR2 YYEEEE. V lost 0 bases and J 0 bases, leaving 10 bases between the germline ends. CDR3 in DNA: TGTGCCAGCAGCTTGGCCCTTCGTTACTCCTACGAGCAGTACTTC. Its protein product is CASSLALRYSYEQYF. Complete variable domain (other parts from reference TRBV5-6 and TRBJ2-7): DAGVTQSPTHLIKTRGQQVTLRCSPKSGHDTVSWYQQALGQGPQFIFQYYEEEERQRGNFPDRFSGHQFPNYSSELNVNALLLGDSALYLCASSLALRYSYEQYFGPGTRLTVT.

The chain is built from TRBV30 and TRBJ1-5; 7 nucleotides line up with TRBD1. V shed 5 bases, J shed 3 bases, and the junction held 7 bases outside the gene matches. Per germline, CDR1 GTSNPN and CDR2 SVGIG (reference sequence). The CDR3 covers 14 residues. CDR3 residues: CAWDRTGANQPQHF. The CDR3 bases are TGTGCCTGGGATAGGACAGGCGCCAATCAGCCCCAGCATTTT.

This clone has a handful of counts. This chain links TRBV11-2 with TRBJ2-3; D is unresolved. CDR3 length: 17 amino acids. V was shortened by 1 base and J by 0 bases, with 14 bases between the two germline ends. From germline, CDR1 is SGHAT and CDR2 FQNNGV. The CDR3 is CASSLGKGPSSTDTQYF. Written as DNA, the CDR3 is TGTGCCAGCAGCTTAGGAAAAGGTCCCTCTAGCACAGATACGCAGTATTTT.

J is TRBJ1-1 and V is TRBV30; D unresolved. CDR3 length equals 10 residues. Per germline, CDR1 GTSNPN and CDR2 SVGIG (reference sequence). Trimming cost V 1 base and J 12 bases, with 9 bases left between them. Written as DNA, the CDR3 is TGTGCCTGGAGTGGGGTTGTCTCTTTCTTT. This codes for CAWSGVVSFF.

The genes are TRBV5-1 and TRBJ2-2; maybe TRBD1 (6 bases). Trimming took 2 bases from V and 5 from J, leaving 16 bases between them. Germline V lookup: CDR1 SGHRS, CDR2 YFSETQ. The CDR3 sequence is 16 residues long. CDR3 in DNA: TGCGCCAGCAGCTTCTTGGCTCAGGGGTCTACCGGGGAGCTGTTTTTT. Translating it yields CASSFLAQGSTGELFF.